These 14 T cell receptor beta chains share one sample of origin, sequenced in a study of blood T cell repertoires in COVID-19. TCRdb keeps only in-frame clones here, not all; method: immunoSEQ multiplex PCR. The top ten hold roughly 5.4% of the sample, which has 80,000 to 90,000 clones, around 88% seen once. Sequencing was done on a sample of peripheral blood. These TCRs come from a man aged 55 to 70 with acute or convalescent COVID-19.

The chain recombines TRBV19 with TRBJ2-7, with 11 nucleotides matching TRBD1. With 1 base clipped from V and 7 bases from J, the junction kept 6 bases outside the gene matches. The CDR3 consists of 15 residues. CDR1 is LNHDA and CDR2 is SQIVND in the germline V gene (reference sequence). The CDR3 protein is CASSIGGQGAGEQYF. Written as DNA, the CDR3 is TGTGCCAGTAGTATAGGTGGACAGGGGGCCGGGGAGCAGTACTTC.

V is TRBV4-2 and J is TRBJ1-2, with TRBD1 matching over 7 bases. With V trimmed by 1 base and J by 3 bases, 5 bases remained unmatched. The CDR3 spans 15 residues. Per the germline V gene, CDR1 is LGHNA and CDR2 is YNFKEQ. CDR3 coding DNA: TGTGCCAGCAGCCAAGGGGACGACAGGGACTATGGCTACACCTTC. It translates to CASSQGDDRDYGYTF.

The gene calls are TRBV6-5 and TRBJ2-1; TRBD2 matches at 10 bases. CDR3 length: 14 residues. V lost 6 bases and J lost 5; bases outside the gene matches: 4. Germline V gene sequence: CDR1 MNHEY, CDR2 SVGAGI. DNA for the CDR3: TGTGCCAGCAGGTCTAGCGGGGGCCACAATGAGCAGTTCTTC. Amino acids: CASRSSGGHNEQFF.

The count of this clone is one. The genes are TRBV5-8 and TRBJ1-2; D is perhaps TRBD1 (6 bases). Trimming left V 2 bases short and J 7 bases short, with 12 bases between. Germline assignment: CDR1 SGHTS and CDR2 YDEGEE. This CDR3 is 13 amino acids long. DNA for the CDR3: TGTGCCAGCAGCTTAACAGGGTCGGGTGGCTACACCTTC. It yields the protein CASSLTGSGGYTF.

The chain recombines TRBV11-1 with TRBJ2-5; TRBD2 might be the D (5 bases). Germline CDR1 SGHAT, CDR2 FQDESV (reference sequence). V was trimmed by 3 bases and J by 5 bases, leaving 19 bases between them. The CDR3 spans 16 residues. CDR3 bases: TGTGCCAGCAGCTTCTTCCGGGGAGTCAACGGGGAGACCCAGTACTTC. It specifies CASSFFRGVNGETQYF.

CDR3 residues: CASSQGQNNSPLHF. The CDR3 DNA reads TGCGCCAGCAGCCAAGGCCAGAATAATTCACCCCTCCACTTT. The V call is TRBV4-3, the J call TRBJ1-6; D unresolved. This CDR3 contains 14 residues. V lost 1 base, J lost 5 bases, and 6 bases lay in between. CDR1 and CDR2 from the germline V gene are LGHNA and YSLEER.

V usage is TRBV21-1 and J usage is TRBJ2-7; the table's D call of TRBD1 was not tested on the DNA. TRBV21-1 is a documented pseudogene. The CDR3 is 15 amino acids. CDR3 nucleotides: TGTGCCAGCAGCAATTCGAGACAGGGGGGTTACGAGCAGTACTTC. Translating it yields CASSNSRQGGYEQYF.

This sequence joins TRBV3-1 (or the pseudogene TRBV3-2) and TRBJ2-7; D is perhaps TRBD1 (6 bases). CDR1 and CDR2 (germline): LGHDT, YNNKEL (reference sequence). This CDR3 has 13 amino acids. V dropped 4 bases and J dropped 4 bases, with 11 bases sitting between them. In nucleotides, the CDR3 is TGTGCCAGCAGCCCCGGGACAAATTACGAGCAGTACTTC. This codes for CASSPGTNYEQYF.

The chain is built from TRBV6-5 and TRBJ1-6; D uncertain. The CDR3 spans 15 residues. Germline V gene sequence: CDR1 MNHEY, CDR2 SVGAGI. The ends were cut back, 6 bases at V and 8 bases at J, with 17 bases in the middle. Here the CDR3 reads CASRTHGLVDSPLHF. CDR3 in DNA: TGTGCCAGCAGGACGCATGGGCTGGTGGATTCACCCCTCCACTTT.

V is TRBV23-1 and J is TRBJ1-2; the match to TRBD1 covers 7 bases. TRBV23-1 counts as an open reading frame of uncertain function. CDR3 size: 14 residues. V lost 5 bases to trimming and J lost 3 bases; unmatched junction nucleotides: 6. CDR3 amino acids: CASSCDREDYGYTF. The CDR3, as DNA: TGCGCCAGCAGTTGTGACAGGGAAGACTATGGCTACACCTTC.

DNA of the CDR3: TGTGCCAGCAGCTTAGGCGGAGGACTAGCGGGGGGGCGCTTAGAGACCCAGTACTTC. This codes for CASSLGGGLAGGRLETQYF. The chain couples TRBV13 to TRBJ2-5; 15 bases agree with TRBD2. J gave up 4 bases and V 0 bases, and 9 bases lay outside the gene matches. Per germline, CDR1 PRHDT and CDR2 FYEKMQ (reference sequence). This CDR3 comprises 19 residues. Together with reference TRBV13 and TRBJ2-5, the CDR3 gives the full variable domain: AAGVIQSPRHLIKEKRETATLKCYPIPRHDTVYWYQQGPGQDPQFLISFYEKMQSDKGSIPDRFSAQQFSDYHSELNMSSLELGDSALYFCASSLGGGLAGGRLETQYFGPGTRLLVL.

This clone was counted a single time. This rearrangement joins TRBV7-2 to TRBJ2-2, with 8 bases identical to TRBD1. With V trimmed by 4 bases and J by 3 bases, 7 bases remained unmatched. This CDR3 contains 16 residues. CDR1 SGHTA and CDR2 FQGNSA come from the germline V gene. The CDR3, as DNA: TGTGCCAGCAGCTCCGCAGGGGGCCTTGACACCGGGGAGCTGTTTTTT. This translates into CASSSAGGLDTGELFF.

V and J are TRBV7-9 and TRBJ2-1; 10 positions match TRBD2. Germline CDR1 reads SEHNR; CDR2 reads FQNEAQ (reference sequence). With V trimmed by 3 bases and J by 7 bases, 6 bases remained unmatched. The CDR3 is 15 residues long. CDR3 protein: CASSFPLAGVNEQFF. In DNA, the CDR3 is TGTGCCAGCAGCTTTCCCCTAGCGGGGGTTAATGAGCAGTTCTTC.

In DNA form, the CDR3 reads TGTGCCTGGAGCCCCACAGCCGATACGCAGTATTTT. It translates to CAWSPTADTQYF. The chain is built from TRBV30 and TRBJ2-3, with D hard to call. This CDR3 has 12 residues. Germline loops: CDR1 GTSNPN, CDR2 SVGIG (reference sequence). V dropped 3 bases and J dropped 6 bases, with 10 bases sitting between them.